This T cell receptor (beta chain) was documented in a study of cytomegalovirus exposure and HLA in healthy donors. Study context: Sequencing of about 179 million T cells in an earlier analysis found under 120 million unique TCR beta sequences.

The PCR contained 60 Vbeta and 13 Jbeta primers. Using immunoSEQ multiplex PCR, the repertoire was profiled, and TCRdb retains in-frame clones only, with some absent. The sample has around 200,000 clones, under 80% seen once. On this clone itself: What it binds is not known.

The donors gave bone marrow, and they were healthy. V shed 3 bases and J 5 bases; nucleotides not matched to a gene: 6. CDR3 length equals 15 residues. CDR1 and CDR2 from the germline V gene are SEHNR and FQNEAQ (reference sequence). Study findings and constraints: Later findings reportedly placed an Asian-associated ancestry cluster below the approximately 670-donor mean for N-insertions.

The chain carries TRBV7-9 and TRBJ2-7; 11 positions agree with TRBD2. This TCR derives from a middle-aged man in good health and CMV-seronegative. The sequenced sample consisted of PBMCs. The CDR3 nucleotides are TGTGCCAGCAGCTTTTCACTAGCGGGAGCCCACGAGCAGTACTTC. Amino acid sequence: CASSFSLAGAHEQYF. The full variable domain, rest sourced from reference TRBV7-9 and TRBJ2-7, is DTGVSQNPRHKITKRGQNVTFRCDPISEHNRLYWYRQTLGQGPEFLTYFQNEAQLEKSRLLSDRFSAERPKGSFSTLEIQRTEQGDSAMYLCASSFSLAGAHEQYFGPGTRLTVT.